Sequencing of this T cell receptor (beta chain) was carried out in a study of T cell clonality in common variable immunodeficiency. The CDR3 loop spans 16 amino acids. Trimming at V came to 1 base and at J to 0 bases, leaving 1 base not matched to a gene. CDR1 ENHRY and CDR2 SYGVKD come from the germline V gene. TCRdb's copy holds only in-frame clones and misses some; the assay was immunoSEQ multiplex PCR. The sample contains roughly 60,000 clones, none of them singletons. This clone is categorized as medium-sized. The CDR3 end falls 3 residues outside the read, so it is completed with the germline J gene.

The sample taken for sequencing was peripheral blood mononuclear cells. This receptor was identified in a person between 18 and 75 years old in good health. The chain is built from TRBV10-3 and TRBJ2-3, with 10 bases lining up with TRBD2. This CDR3 reads CAISELLAGSTDTQYF. The part of the CDR3 DNA that was read is TGTGCCATCAGTGAGTTACTAGCGGGGAGCACAGATACG.